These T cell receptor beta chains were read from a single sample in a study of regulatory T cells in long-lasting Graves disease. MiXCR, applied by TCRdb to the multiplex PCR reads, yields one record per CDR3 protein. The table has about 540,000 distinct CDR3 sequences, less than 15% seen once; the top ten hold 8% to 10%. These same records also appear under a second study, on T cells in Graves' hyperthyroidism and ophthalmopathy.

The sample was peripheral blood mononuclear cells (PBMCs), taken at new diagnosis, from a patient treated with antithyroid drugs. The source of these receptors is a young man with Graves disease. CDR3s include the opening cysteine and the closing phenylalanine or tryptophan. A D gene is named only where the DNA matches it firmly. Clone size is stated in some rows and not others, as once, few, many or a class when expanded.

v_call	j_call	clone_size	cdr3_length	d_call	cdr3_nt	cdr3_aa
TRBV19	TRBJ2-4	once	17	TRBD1	TGTGCCAGTAGTGATTATCAGGGGGCCTTAGCCAAAAACATTCAGTACTTC	CASSDYQGALAKNIQYF
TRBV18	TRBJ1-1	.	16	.	TGTGCCAGCTCACCACAAGAGGGGGGGATGAACACTGAAGCTTTCTTT	CASSPQEGGMNTEAFF
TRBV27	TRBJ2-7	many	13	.	TGTGCCAGCAGCACTCCCGCCACCTACGAGCAGTACTTC	CASSTPATYEQYF
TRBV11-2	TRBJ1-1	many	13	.	TGTGCCAGCAGTCGCGGGGGGAACGGTGAAGCTTTCTTT	CASSRGGNGEAFF
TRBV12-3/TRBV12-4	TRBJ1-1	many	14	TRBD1	TGTGCCAGCACCGCACAGGGGAAGGGCACTGAAGCTTTCTTT	CASTAQGKGTEAFF
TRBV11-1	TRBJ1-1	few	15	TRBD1	TGTGCCAGCAGCCCCCCGGGACAGCTGAACACTGAAGCTTTCTTT	CASSPPGQLNTEAFF
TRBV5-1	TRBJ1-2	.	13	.	TGCGCCAGCAGGGCAGGGCGTAACTATGGCTACACCTTC	CASRAGRNYGYTF
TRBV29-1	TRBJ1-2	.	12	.	TGCAACGTTGATACGGATTCTTATGGCTACACCTTC	CNVDTDSYGYTF
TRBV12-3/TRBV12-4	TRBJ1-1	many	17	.	TGTGCCAGCACCCTGTGGAGGAGACCTCCTATGAACACTGAAGCTTTCTTT	CASTLWRRPPMNTEAFF
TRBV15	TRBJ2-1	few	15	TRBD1	TGTGCCACCAGCAGAGATCCGGGACAGGGAAATGAGCAGTTCTTC	CATSRDPGQGNEQFF
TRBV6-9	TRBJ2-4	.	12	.	TGTGCCAGCAGTTACAACGGGGGCATTCAGTACTTC	CASSYNGGIQYF
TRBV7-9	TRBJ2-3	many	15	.	TGTGCCAGCAGCTTCACGGGGGAATACACAGATACGCAGTATTTT	CASSFTGEYTDTQYF
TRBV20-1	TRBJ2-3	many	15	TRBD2	TGCAGTGCCACTAGCGGGAGTAGGGGCACAGATACGCAGTATTTT	CSATSGSRGTDTQYF
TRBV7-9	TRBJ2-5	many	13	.	TGTGCCAGCAGGACCGCGTACCAAGAGACCCAGTACTTC	CASRTAYQETQYF
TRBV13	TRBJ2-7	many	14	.	TGTGCCAGCAGCTCCCTGCAATTGGGTTGGGAGCAGTACTTC	CASSSLQLGWEQYF
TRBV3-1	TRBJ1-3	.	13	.	TGTGCCAGCAGCCTCCTAGCTGGAAACACCATATATTTT	CASSLLAGNTIYF
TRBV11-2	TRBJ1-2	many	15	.	TGTGCCAGCAGCTTCGGACAGCCTAAGACCTATGGCTACACCTTC	CASSFGQPKTYGYTF
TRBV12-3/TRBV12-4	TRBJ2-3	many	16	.	TGTGCCAGCAGTTCACCTAGCGAATATAGCACAGATACGCAGTATTTT	CASSSPSEYSTDTQYF
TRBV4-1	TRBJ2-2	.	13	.	TGTGCCAGCAGCCAAGACGTGGGCGGGGAGCTGTTTTTT	CASSQDVGGELFF
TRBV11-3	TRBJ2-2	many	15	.	TGTGCCAGCAGCTTAGTAGACATCTCCGGGTGGGAGCTGTTTTTT	CASSLVDISGWELFF
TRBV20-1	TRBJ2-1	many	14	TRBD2	TGCAGTGCTAGTTGGCGGGAGAGGCTTGGTGAGCAGTTCTTC	CSASWRERLGEQFF
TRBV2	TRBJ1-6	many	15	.	TGTGCCAGCGCCCTGAAGATCGACGATAATTCACCCCTCCACTTT	CASALKIDDNSPLHF
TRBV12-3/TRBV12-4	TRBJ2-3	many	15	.	TGTGCCAGCAGGGCGCCAGCGAGTAGCACAGATACGCAGTATTTT	CASRAPASSTDTQYF
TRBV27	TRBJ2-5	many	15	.	TGTGCCAGCAGTTCCCATCGGACGGAGGGGGAGACCCAGTACTTC	CASSSHRTEGETQYF
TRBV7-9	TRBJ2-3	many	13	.	TGTGCCAGCAGCTTGTCGCCGGGAGATACGCAGTATTTT	CASSLSPGDTQYF
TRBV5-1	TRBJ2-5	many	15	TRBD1	TGCGCCAGCAGCTTGGGCGGGACAGGCCCAGAGACCCAGTACTTC	CASSLGGTGPETQYF
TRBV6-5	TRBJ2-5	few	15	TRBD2	TGTGCCAGCAGTTACTTAAGCGGGAGGGGAGAGACCCAGTACTTC	CASSYLSGRGETQYF
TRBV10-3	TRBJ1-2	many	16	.	TGTGCCATCAGTGAGTCCGGAACAGGAGCTAACTATGGCTACACCTTC	CAISESGTGANYGYTF
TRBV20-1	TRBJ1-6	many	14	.	TGCAGTGCTAGAGATAGGCGGGGCACGTCGGACCTCCACTTT	CSARDRRGTSDLHF
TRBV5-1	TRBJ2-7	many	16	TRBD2	TGCGCCAGCAGCTTGGGGGCTAGCGGATCTGTCTACGAGCAGTACTTC	CASSLGASGSVYEQYF
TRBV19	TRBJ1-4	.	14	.	TGTGCCAGTAGTATGAATGGGCAGGGGAAAAAACTGTTTTTT	CASSMNGQGKKLFF
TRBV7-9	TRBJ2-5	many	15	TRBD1	TGTGCCAGCAGTTTGGGACAGGGAATCCAAGAGACCCAGTACTTC	CASSLGQGIQETQYF
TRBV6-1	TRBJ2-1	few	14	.	TGTGCCAGCAGTGAAAGGGCACCCTCCGATGAGCAGTTCTTC	CASSERAPSDEQFF
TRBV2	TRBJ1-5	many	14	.	TGTGCCAGCAGTGATAGGGCAAGCAATCAGCCCCAGCATTTT	CASSDRASNQPQHF
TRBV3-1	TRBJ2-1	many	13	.	TGTGCCAGCAGCCAAGGAGTAGAAGATGAGCAGTTCTTC	CASSQGVEDEQFF
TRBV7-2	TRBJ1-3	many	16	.	TGTGCCAGCAGCCGGGACAACAATCTCTCTGGAAACACCATATATTTT	CASSRDNNLSGNTIYF
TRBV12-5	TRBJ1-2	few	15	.	TGTGTTAGTGGTTTGTGGCTGGGTAATGACTATGGCTACACCTTC	CVSGLWLGNDYGYTF
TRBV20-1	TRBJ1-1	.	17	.	TGCAGTGCTAGAGATTTTTTTGGAGTACAGGGGAACACTGAAGCTTTCTTT	CSARDFFGVQGNTEAFF
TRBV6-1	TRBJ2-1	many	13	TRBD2	TGTGCCAGCAGTGTAGCGGGGGTATCTGAGCAGTTCTTC	CASSVAGVSEQFF
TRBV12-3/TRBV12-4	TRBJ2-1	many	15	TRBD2	TGTGCCAGCAACCCACCTAGCGGCTCCTACAATGAGCAGTTCTTC	CASNPPSGSYNEQFF
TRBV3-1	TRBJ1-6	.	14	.	TGTGCCAGCAGCCGCGCCCCGAGAGAGTCACCCCTCCACTTT	CASSRAPRESPLHF
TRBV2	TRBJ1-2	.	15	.	TGTGCCAGCAGTGAATATATAAAGGCGGGCTATGGCTACACCTTC	CASSEYIKAGYGYTF